These 9 T cell receptor beta chains were all obtained from the same sample, sequenced in a study of CXCR3-negative and CXCR3-positive naive CD8 T cells. UMI-labeled TRB cDNA libraries were prepared by 5' RACE. No DNA is given; TCRdb re-called the 5' RACE reads and lists each CDR3 protein once. Its listing shows roughly 7,300 distinct CDR3 sequences. Study outcomes and limitations: CXCR3-negative naive cells had less hydrophobic TRB CDR3s than did CXCR3-positive naive cells.

The antigens of these receptors remain unknown. Specimen: naive CXCR3+ CD8+ T cells from blood. The subset: CD45RO-CCR7+CD27+CD95- naive CD8+ T cells expressing CXCR3 (TNR3+). These receptors were obtained from a human donor in good health. Some clones in this sample may be carry-over from other donors' samples.

The chain employs TRBV29-1 and TRBJ2-3; TCRdb gives TRBD2 as the D gene, but with no DNA this cannot be confirmed. The V gene's germline CDR1 is SQVTM and CDR2 ANQGSEA. This CDR3 spans 16 amino acids. The CDR3 loop reads CSVEELAGGRTDTQYF.

Its frequency marks this clonotype as medium-sized. Here the CDR3 reads CSVEGADNEQFF. The rearrangement links TRBV29-1 to TRBJ2-1; absent DNA, TCRdb's TRBD1 call cannot be checked. The germline CDR1 and CDR2 sequences are SQVTM and ANQGSEA. The CDR3 loop spans 12 amino acids.

The chain joins TRBV10-3 to TRBJ2-2; TCRdb lists TRBD2, though no DNA is available to test this call. The CDR3 covers 17 residues. CDR1 ENHRY and CDR2 SYGVKD come from the germline V gene. CDR3 sequence: CAISESPAGSNTGELFF.

This chain uses TRBV29-1 with TRBJ2-1; the D gene TCRdb calls, TRBD2, cannot be checked with no DNA. CDR1 is SQVTM, CDR2 ANQGSEA, per germline. The CDR3 spans 12 residues. The CDR3 spells CSVPGTSVWQFF.

This chain links TRBV4-2 with TRBJ1-5. Germline CDR1 LGHNA, CDR2 YNFKEQ. The CDR3 length is 12 residues. The CDR3 sequence: CASSQGGQPQHF.

The V call is TRBV12-3 or TRBV12-4, the J call TRBJ1-3. The CDR3 runs to 14 residues. The chain's CDR3 is CASSLSTEGNTIYF.

Its frequency marks this clonotype as medium-sized. The V call is TRBV29-1, the J call TRBJ1-1. CDR1 is SQVTM, CDR2 ANQGSEA, per germline. CDR3 length: 13 amino acids. The CDR3 loop reads CSVEKTGNTEAFF.

V usage is TRBV7-9 and J usage is TRBJ1-1; TCRdb reports TRBD1, a call that lacks DNA to check it against. Per the germline V gene, CDR1 is SEHNR and CDR2 is FQNEAQ (reference sequence). CDR3 length equals 15 residues. CDR3 sequence: CASSLVGQGDTEAFF.

The chain carries TRBV29-1 and TRBJ1-1; TCRdb's assignment of TRBD1 cannot be checked, as there is no DNA. The CDR3 covers 12 residues. Germline V lookup: CDR1 SQVTM, CDR2 ANQGSEA. CDR3 protein: CSVAPGDTEAFF.